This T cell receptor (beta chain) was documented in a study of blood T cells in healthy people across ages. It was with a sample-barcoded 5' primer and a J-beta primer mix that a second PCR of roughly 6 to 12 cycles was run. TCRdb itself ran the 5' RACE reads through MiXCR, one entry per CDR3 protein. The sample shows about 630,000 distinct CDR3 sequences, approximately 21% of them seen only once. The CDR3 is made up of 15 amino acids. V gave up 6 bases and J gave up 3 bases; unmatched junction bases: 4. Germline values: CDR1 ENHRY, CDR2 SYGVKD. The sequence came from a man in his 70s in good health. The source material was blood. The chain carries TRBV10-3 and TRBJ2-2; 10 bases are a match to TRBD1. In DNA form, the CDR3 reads TGTGCCATCAGCCCGGGACAGGGGCACACCGGGGAGCTGTTTTTT. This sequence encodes CAISPGQGHTGELFF.